Shown below are 12 T cell receptor beta chains from a single sample sequenced in a study of blood T cells in healthy people across ages. A second PCR of 7 to 11 cycles used a sample-barcoded 5' primer and a J-beta primer mix. Each CDR3 protein gets one entry after TCRdb re-called the 5' RACE reads with MiXCR. The table records about 640,000 distinct CDR3 sequences, around three fifths of them present only once. The sample taken for sequencing was blood. The receptors here all came from a man between 60 and 75 years old in good health.

The chain couples TRBV3-1 to TRBJ1-4, with TRBD1 identical over 7 bases. Germline trimming cut 4 bases from V and 8 bases from J; bases unmatched to any gene: 10. Germline CDR1 LGHDT, CDR2 YNNKEL (reference sequence). The CDR3 has 15 residues. CDR3 loop: CASSPWGTGAEKLFF. The CDR3, as DNA: TGTGCCAGCAGCCCGTGGGGTACAGGGGCGGAAAAACTGTTTTTT.

This clonotype appeared once. Mismatch with germline at one junction end may stem from a read error. The chain recombines TRBV20-1 with TRBJ1-1; TRBD1 matches 7 bases. Germline loops: CDR1 DFQATT, CDR2 SNEGSKA (reference sequence). The CDR3 loop spans 14 amino acids. The CDR3 sequence: CSARAEGADTEAFF. The CDR3, as DNA: TGCAGTGCCAGAGCCGAGGGGGCGGACACTGAAGCTTTCTTT.

The rearrangement uses TRBV27 and TRBJ2-1, with D tentatively TRBD1 or TRBD2 (5 bases each). Trimming removed 4 bases from V and 1 base from J, with 8 bases in between. The CDR3 extends over 14 amino acids. Germline V gene sequence: CDR1 MNHEY, CDR2 SMNVEV (reference sequence). CDR3 nucleotide sequence: TGTGCCAGCAGTTATGGGGGTTCCTACAATGAGCAGTTCTTC. This encodes CASSYGGSYNEQFF.

The rearrangement uses TRBV20-1 and TRBJ2-5, with 7 bases matching TRBD2. Trimming cost V 0 bases and J 3 bases; bases outside gene matches: 7. The germline gives CDR1 DFQATT, CDR2 SNEGSKA (reference sequence). This CDR3 is built from 15 residues. CDR3: CSARDGGRVKETQYF. CDR3 coding DNA: TGCAGTGCTAGAGATGGCGGGAGAGTAAAAGAGACCCAGTACTTC.

The gene calls are TRBV20-1 and TRBJ2-1; 15 bases match TRBD2. The ends lost 5 bases at V and 13 bases at J; junction bases unmatched: 15. Germline V gene lookup returns CDR1 DFQATT and CDR2 SNEGSKA (reference sequence). The CDR3 has 16 amino acids. The CDR3 region is CSAPRTSGGAQENQFF. The CDR3 region has the DNA TGCAGTGCTCCGCGGACTAGCGGGGGGGCCCAAGAGAACCAGTTCTTC.

This rearrangement joins TRBV25-1 to TRBJ2-7, with D tentatively TRBD1 (6 bases). Germline CDR1 reads MGHDK; CDR2 reads SYGVNS. V was cut by 6 bases and J by 3 bases, with 18 bases left in between. The CDR3 extends over 15 amino acids. The DNA for the CDR3 is TGTGCCAGCAGCTTCACCCCAGGGGACAACTACGAGCAGTACTTC. Protein: CASSFTPGDNYEQYF.

This chain uses TRBV28 with TRBJ1-2, with D unclear. Germline V gene lookup returns CDR1 MDHEN and CDR2 SYDVKM. The CDR3 covers 14 residues. Trimming left V 5 bases short and J 1 base short, with 11 bases between. CDR3 protein: CASSNPGGNYGYTF. CDR3 coding DNA: TGTGCCAGCAGTAACCCGGGCGGTAACTATGGCTACACCTTC.

The chain carries TRBV6-1 and TRBJ2-1; D perhaps matches TRBD1 (6 bases). Trimming stripped 0 bases from V and 15 bases from J, with 18 bases between. The germline V gene has CDR1 MNHNS and CDR2 SASEGT. The CDR3 consists of 14 residues. The DNA of the CDR3 is TGTGCCAGCAGTGAAGCAGTAAAGGGGGACCTTAGGTTCTTC. Translation: CASSEAVKGDLRFF.

The chain uses TRBV20-1 and TRBJ1-2, with D perhaps matching TRBD1 (5 bases). CDR3 length: 13 residues. CDR1 is DFQATT, CDR2 SNEGSKA, per germline (reference sequence). Deletions cut 0 bases from V and 7 bases from J, with 12 bases between. The DNA for the CDR3 is TGCAGTGCTAGAGATTTCAGACAGCTTGGCTACACCTTC. Translating gives CSARDFRQLGYTF.

There are a few counts of this clonotype. The CDR3 sequence: CASSQRGQAFYGYTF. Here the CDR3 DNA reads TGTGCCAGCAGCCAGAGGGGACAGGCATTCTATGGCTACACCTTC. The chain links TRBV4-2 to TRBJ1-2; 8 nucleotides line up with TRBD1. The V segment lost 3 bases and the J segment 4 bases; nucleotides outside the gene matches: 7. Germline values: CDR1 LGHNA, CDR2 YNFKEQ. The CDR3 totals 15 residues.

V and J are TRBV10-3 and TRBJ2-3; TRBD1 is a possible D gene (6 bases). V was clipped by 4 bases and J by 0 bases, with 11 bases between them. CDR1 is ENHRY, CDR2 SYGVKD, per germline. This CDR3 is 15 amino acids long. As DNA, the CDR3 is TGTGCCATCAGTGCCATCAGGGGAAGCACAGATACGCAGTATTTT. It is translated as CAISAIRGSTDTQYF.

V and J are TRBV20-1 and TRBJ2-3; TRBD2 matches at 10 bases. The V gene's germline CDR1 is DFQATT and CDR2 SNEGSKA (reference sequence). With V trimmed by 1 base and J by 5 bases, 3 bases remained unmatched. This CDR3 comprises 14 residues. The CDR3 is CSARASGGRDTQYF. CDR3 coding DNA: TGCAGTGCTAGAGCTAGCGGGGGAAGAGATACGCAGTATTTT.